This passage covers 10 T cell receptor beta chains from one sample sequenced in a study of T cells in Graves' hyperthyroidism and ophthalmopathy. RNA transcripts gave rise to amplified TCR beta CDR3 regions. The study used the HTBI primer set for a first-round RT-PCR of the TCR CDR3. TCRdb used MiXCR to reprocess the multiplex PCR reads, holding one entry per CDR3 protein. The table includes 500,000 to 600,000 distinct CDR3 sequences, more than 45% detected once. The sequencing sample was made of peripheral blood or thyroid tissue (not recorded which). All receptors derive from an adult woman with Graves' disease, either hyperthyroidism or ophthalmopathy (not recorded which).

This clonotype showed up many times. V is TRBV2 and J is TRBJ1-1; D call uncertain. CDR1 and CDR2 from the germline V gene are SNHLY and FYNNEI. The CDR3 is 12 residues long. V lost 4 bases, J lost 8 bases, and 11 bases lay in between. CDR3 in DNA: TGTGCCAGCAGTGTTACGGCAGTCGAAGCTTTCTTT. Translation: CASSVTAVEAFF.

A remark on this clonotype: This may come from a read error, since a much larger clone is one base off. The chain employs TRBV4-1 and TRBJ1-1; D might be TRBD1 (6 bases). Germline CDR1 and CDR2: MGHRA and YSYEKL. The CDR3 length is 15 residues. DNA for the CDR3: TGCGCCGGCAGCCACCCGGGGACACTCAACACTGAAGCTTTCTTT. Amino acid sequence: CAGSHPGTLNTEAFF.

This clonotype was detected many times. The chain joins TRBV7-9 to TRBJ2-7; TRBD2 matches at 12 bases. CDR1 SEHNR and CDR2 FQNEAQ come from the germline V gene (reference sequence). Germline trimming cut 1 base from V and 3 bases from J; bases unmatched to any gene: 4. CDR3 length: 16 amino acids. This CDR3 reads CASSLGRTSGNYEQYF. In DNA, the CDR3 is TGTGCCAGCAGCTTAGGGAGGACTAGCGGGAACTACGAGCAGTACTTC.

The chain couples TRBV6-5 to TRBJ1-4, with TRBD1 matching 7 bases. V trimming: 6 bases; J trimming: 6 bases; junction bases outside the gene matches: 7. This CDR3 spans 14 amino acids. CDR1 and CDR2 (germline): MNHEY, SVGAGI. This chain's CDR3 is CASSEGARHEKLFF. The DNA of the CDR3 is TGTGCCAGCAGCGAGGGGGCGAGGCATGAAAAACTGTTTTTT.

The CDR3 here is CASSDIRELTSLGSPLHF. The CDR3 DNA follows: TGTGCCAGCAGCGACATCAGGGAATTAACATCCCTTGGTTCACCCCTCCACTTT. The chain has TRBV9 and TRBJ1-6; D perhaps matches TRBD1 (5 bases). The CDR3 runs 18 residues. Germline V gene sequence: CDR1 SGDLS, CDR2 YYNGEE. V was shortened by 3 bases and J by 9 bases, with 25 bases between the two germline ends.

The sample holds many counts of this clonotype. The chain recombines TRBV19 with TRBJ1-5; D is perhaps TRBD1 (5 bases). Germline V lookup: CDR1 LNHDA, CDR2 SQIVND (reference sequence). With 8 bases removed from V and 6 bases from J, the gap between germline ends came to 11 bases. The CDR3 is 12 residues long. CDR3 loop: CASRGLTQPQHF. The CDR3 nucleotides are TGTGCCAGTCGGGGGTTAACTCAGCCCCAGCATTTT.

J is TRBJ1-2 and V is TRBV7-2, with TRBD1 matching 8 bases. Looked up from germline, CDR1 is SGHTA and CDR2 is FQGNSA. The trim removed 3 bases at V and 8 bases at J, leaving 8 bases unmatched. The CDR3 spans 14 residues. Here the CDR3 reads CASSFRQGAQGYTF. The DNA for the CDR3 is TGTGCCAGCAGCTTTCGGCAGGGGGCGCAGGGCTACACCTTC.

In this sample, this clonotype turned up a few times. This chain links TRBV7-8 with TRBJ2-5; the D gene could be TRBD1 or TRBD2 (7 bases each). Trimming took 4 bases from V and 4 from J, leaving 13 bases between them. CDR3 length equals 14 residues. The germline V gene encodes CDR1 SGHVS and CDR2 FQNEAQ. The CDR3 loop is CASSSGGVLETQYF. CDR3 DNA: TGTGCCAGCAGCTCAGGGGGGGTACTAGAGACCCAGTACTTC.

The CDR3 sequence is CASSLGSAPDGANTEAFF. As DNA, the CDR3 is TGTGCCAGCAGCTTAGGGAGTGCTCCGGACGGAGCGAACACTGAAGCTTTCTTT. This chain links TRBV7-3 with TRBJ1-1; D call uncertain. CDR3 length equals 18 residues. Germline values: CDR1 SGHTA, CDR2 FQGTGA. V was cut by 2 bases and J by 1 base, with 20 bases left in between.

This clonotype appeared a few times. The CDR3: CAISESSTESMMETQYF. The DNA for the CDR3 is TGTGCCATCAGTGAGTCCTCGACAGAGAGCATGATGGAGACCCAGTACTTC. This chain joins TRBV10-3 and TRBJ2-5, with a weak D call TRBD1 (5 bases). The V end lost 0 bases, the J end lost 5 bases, and 19 bases lay between the germline ends. This CDR3 contains 17 residues. The germline V gene has CDR1 ENHRY and CDR2 SYGVKD.